These 19 T cell receptor beta chains originate from one sample sequenced in a study of post-analysis software for immune sequencing data. Unique molecular identifiers were present in the TCR beta cDNA libraries. TCRdb processed the PCR reads anew with MiXCR; each CDR3 protein has one entry. Here the sample spans 650,000 to 850,000 distinct CDR3 sequences, 53% being singletons. Broader study findings: Patients showed TRBV5-6, TRBV5-1 and TRBV20-1 among a few TRBV segments more frequent than in controls.

Which antigens these TCRs recognize remains unknown. Sequencing used blood. The receptors originated from a girl aged 10 to 17 with multiple sclerosis.

The chain has TRBV7-9 and TRBJ2-2; maybe TRBD1 (6 bases). Germline CDR1 and CDR2: SEHNR and FQNEAQ (reference sequence). The V and J ends lost 1 base and 4 bases respectively, with 10 bases between them. The CDR3 runs 15 residues. In DNA, the CDR3 is TGTGCCAGCAGCTTAGGGGGGCGCCTCACCGGGGAGCTGTTTTTT. Translation gives CASSLGGRLTGELFF.

The rearrangement joins TRBV7-9 to TRBJ2-5; D is perhaps TRBD1 (6 bases). V was cut by 5 bases and J by 0 bases, with 13 bases left in between. The germline gives CDR1 SEHNR, CDR2 FQNEAQ (reference sequence). The CDR3 is made up of 15 amino acids. The CDR3 sequence: CASSRGQMYQETQYF. Written as DNA, the CDR3 is TGTGCCAGCAGCCGCGGACAGATGTACCAAGAGACCCAGTACTTC.

DNA of the CDR3: TGTGCCACAAGATGGGGGGACACTGAAGCTTTCTTT. Encoded protein: CATRWGDTEAFF. The chain couples TRBV7-9 to TRBJ1-1; D possibly corresponds to TRBD1 (5 bases). CDR3 length equals 12 residues. V lost 10 bases and J lost 3, with 12 bases in between. Germline V gene sequence: CDR1 SEHNR, CDR2 FQNEAQ (reference sequence).

This clonotype has a single count. The V and J genes are TRBV6-5 and TRBJ2-1, with 9 bases lining up with TRBD2. After removal of 7 bases from V and 1 base from J, the junction contained 8 bases not matched to a gene. CDR3 size: 16 residues. Germline V gene sequence: CDR1 MNHEY, CDR2 SVGAGI. CDR3 DNA sequence: TGTGCCAGCAACCCTGGCGGGGGGGCTTCCTACAATGAGCAGTTCTTC. Translation: CASNPGGGASYNEQFF.

This chain joins TRBV12-3 or TRBV12-4 and TRBJ2-3; 9 nucleotides agree with TRBD2. The CDR3 contains 15 residues. V lost 7 bases to trimming and J lost 6 bases; unmatched junction nucleotides: 11. The DNA of the CDR3 is TGTGCCAGCACCTACCTCGCGGGAGGGGGGGATACGCAGTATTTT. Protein: CASTYLAGGGDTQYF.

The CDR3: CASSYSGTAAYNEQFF. The CDR3, as DNA: TGCGCCAGCAGCTACTCCGGGACAGCCGCCTACAATGAGCAGTTCTTC. This rearrangement joins TRBV5-1 to TRBJ2-1; 7 bases are a match to TRBD1. This CDR3 spans 16 amino acids. Germline values: CDR1 SGHRS, CDR2 YFSETQ. Trimming cost V 3 bases and J 2 bases; bases outside gene matches: 8.

This CDR3 reads CAISPAGGRNTDTQYF. The CDR3 region has the DNA TGTGCCATCAGTCCAGCGGGGGGGCGTAACACAGATACGCAGTATTTT. The rearrangement joins TRBV10-3 to TRBJ2-3, with 10 bases aligning to TRBD2. J was trimmed by 2 bases and V by 5 bases; bases with no gene match: 7. The CDR3 has 16 amino acids. Germline V CDR1 and CDR2: ENHRY, SYGVKD.

This clonotype came up a few times. V gene TRBV27 combines with J gene TRBJ2-7; a weak D match, TRBD2 (7 bases). The J call is uncertain, as TRBJ2-5 better fits the DNA end. There are 15 residues in the CDR3. Per the germline V gene, CDR1 is MNHEY and CDR2 is SMNVEV (reference sequence). The CDR3: CASSWGGRVRETQYF. CDR3 coding DNA: TGTGCCAGCAGTTGGGGGGGCCGAGTACGAGAGACCCAGTACTTC.

The V call is TRBV20-1, the J call TRBJ2-3; TRBD2 matches 8 bases. Germline V lookup: CDR1 DFQATT, CDR2 SNEGSKA (reference sequence). The CDR3 contains 14 residues. With 3 bases clipped from V and 2 bases from J, the junction kept 4 bases outside the gene matches. In DNA, the CDR3 is TGCAGTGCTAGTGACGGGAGGGCCACAGATACGCAGTATTTT. This translates into CSASDGRATDTQYF.

V is TRBV29-1 and J is TRBJ1-2; D gene ambiguous. The germline V gene encodes CDR1 SQVTM and CDR2 ANQGSEA. The CDR3 totals 15 residues. V shed 4 bases and J shed 0 bases, with 15 bases lying between them. The CDR3 region is CSVVGALRANYGYTF. Here the CDR3 DNA reads TGCAGCGTTGTGGGAGCCCTCCGGGCTAACTATGGCTACACCTTC.

There are a few counts of this clonotype. V usage is TRBV20-1 and J usage is TRBJ2-7; TRBD2 matches 7 bases. Germline CDR1 is DFQATT and CDR2 is SNEGSKA (reference sequence). Losses at the gene ends were 1 base for V and 2 bases for J; bases not matched to a gene: 8. The CDR3 sequence is 15 residues long. This CDR3 is CSARAPSGSPYEQYF. The CDR3 DNA sequence: TGCAGTGCTAGAGCCCCTAGCGGAAGTCCCTACGAGCAGTACTTC.

The genes are TRBV7-3 and TRBJ2-7, with a possible D match to TRBD1 (7 bases). The CDR3 spans 15 residues. V was trimmed by 1 base and J by 3 bases, leaving 13 bases between them. The germline V gene encodes CDR1 SGHTA and CDR2 FQGTGA. The CDR3 DNA sequence: TGTGCCAGCAGCTTAAGGTCAGGGGGGAACTACGAGCAGTACTTC. This codes for CASSLRSGGNYEQYF.

In this sample, this clonotype turned up a few times. The chain has TRBV5-1 and TRBJ2-4; 10 nucleotides line up with TRBD2. V lost 4 bases and J lost 8; bases outside the gene matches: 6. This CDR3 is built from 14 residues. The germline V gene encodes CDR1 SGHRS and CDR2 YFSETQ. The CDR3 is CASSVTSGIDIQYF. CDR3 DNA: TGCGCCAGCAGCGTCACTAGCGGGATTGACATTCAGTACTTC.

J is TRBJ1-1 and V is TRBV29-1; tentative D call: TRBD1 (5 bases). Germline V gene data show CDR1 as SQVTM and CDR2 as ANQGSEA. V gave up 8 bases and J gave up 0 bases, with 13 bases separating them. The CDR3 consists of 13 residues. CDR3 sequence (DNA): TGCAGCACCGGGGGGGTCATGAACACTGAAGCTTTCTTT. The encoded protein is CSTGGVMNTEAFF.

V is TRBV19 and J is TRBJ2-7; 7 bases fit TRBD2. Germline loops: CDR1 LNHDA, CDR2 SQIVND (reference sequence). With V trimmed by 6 bases and J by 3 bases, 5 bases remained unmatched. The CDR3 sequence is 13 residues long. CDR3 amino acids: CASSRAGFYEQYF. For the CDR3, the DNA is TGTGCCAGTAGCCGAGCGGGATTCTACGAGCAGTACTTC.

The chain recombines TRBV12-5 with TRBJ2-3; the D is unclear. This CDR3 contains 14 residues. Deletions cut 6 bases from V and 0 bases from J, with 10 bases between. Germline lookup yields CDR1 LGHNT and CDR2 FRNRAP. CDR3 loop: CASGGSPSTDTQYF. CDR3 coding DNA: TGTGCTAGTGGGGGTTCTCCGAGCACAGATACGCAGTATTTT.

This chain links TRBV20-1 with TRBJ2-4, with no clear D. Germline CDR1 reads DFQATT; CDR2 reads SNEGSKA (reference sequence). Trimming pared 5 bases from V and 6 bases from J, leaving 17 bases between. The CDR3 spans 14 residues. This chain's CDR3 is CSASQTTIINIQYF. DNA for the CDR3: TGCAGTGCTTCACAAACTACTATAATAAACATTCAGTACTTC.

This chain joins TRBV5-8 and TRBJ1-5; no clear D. The CDR3 totals 16 residues. The V gene's germline CDR1 is SGHTS and CDR2 YDEGEE. V lost 4 bases to trimming and J lost 3 bases, with 17 bases between them. CDR3 in amino acids: CASSPGEGNFNQPQHF. CDR3 coding DNA: TGTGCCAGCAGCCCGGGCGAGGGAAACTTCAATCAGCCCCAGCATTTT.

The CDR3 reads CSVEQDRERNEQFF. The CDR3 DNA reads TGCAGCGTTGAACAGGACAGGGAAAGAAATGAGCAGTTCTTC. The chain is built from TRBV29-1 and TRBJ2-1, with 8 nucleotides matching TRBD1. The CDR3 contains 14 residues. J lost 7 bases, V lost 2 bases, and 7 bases had no gene match. Per germline, CDR1 SQVTM and CDR2 ANQGSEA.